The 10 T cell receptor beta chains given below trace back to one sample, sequenced in a study of T-cell reconstitution after alpha-beta-depleted transplantation in children. The authors prepared the TCRbeta library with unique molecular identifiers. TCRdb passed the PCR reads through MiXCR, listing each CDR3 protein once. The table lists hundreds of thousands of distinct CDR3 sequences, roughly a tenth of them singletons, with 5% to 7% in the top ten. The sample here was PBMCs from the stem cell graft donor, taken from the stem cell graft. These TCRs come from a human donor who donated a stem cell graft to a child with acute lymphoblastic leukemia.

This clonotype was detected many times. The rearrangement uses TRBV6-5 and TRBJ1-5; perhaps TRBD1 as D (5 bases). Trimming removed 5 bases from V and 5 bases from J, with 7 bases in between. The germline V gene has CDR1 MNHEY and CDR2 SVGAGI. This CDR3 comprises 12 residues. The CDR3, as DNA: TGTGCCAGCAGTCAACAGGATCAGCCCCAGCATTTT. This codes for CASSQQDQPQHF.

This clonotype was seen at least ten times. The chain is built from TRBV9 and TRBJ1-4; no firm D call. The CDR3 contains 15 residues. Deletions cut 1 base from V and 0 bases from J, with 7 bases between. The germline V gene encodes CDR1 SGDLS and CDR2 YYNGEE. The CDR3 sequence: CASSVFGTTNEKLFF. The DNA of the CDR3 is TGTGCCAGCAGCGTATTTGGTACAACTAATGAAAAACTGTTTTTT.

This clonotype has ten or more counts. The rearrangement joins TRBV4-3 to TRBJ2-1; tentative D call: TRBD2 (5 bases). This CDR3 has 17 amino acids. V was cut by 1 base and J by 4 bases, with 17 bases left in between. CDR1 LGHNA and CDR2 YSLEER come from the germline V gene. The CDR3 loop is CASSQVEWRSEYNEQFF. CDR3 in DNA: TGCGCCAGCAGCCAAGTCGAGTGGAGGTCGGAATACAATGAGCAGTTCTTC.

The chain employs TRBV7-2 and TRBJ2-7; D is uncertain. The germline V and J ends were trimmed by 1 base and 2 bases, with 9 bases remaining between them. This CDR3 has 14 amino acids. Germline CDR1 is SGHTA and CDR2 is FQGNSA. CDR3 sequence: CASSLGTATYEQYF. CDR3 bases: TGTGCCAGCAGCTTAGGGACGGCTACCTACGAGCAGTACTTC. The full variable domain, completed using reference TRBV7-2 and TRBJ2-7, is GAGVSQSPSNKVTEKGKDVELRCDPISGHTALYWYRQSLGQGLEFLIYFQGNSAPDKSGLPSDRFSAERTGGSVSTLTIQRTQQEDSAVYLCASSLGTATYEQYFGPGTRLTVT.

This clonotype was seen only a few times. The rearrangement joins TRBV30 to TRBJ1-5; TRBD1 agrees at 7 bases. V shed 4 bases and J 7 bases; nucleotides not matched to a gene: 10. CDR1 and CDR2 from the germline V gene are GTSNPN and SVGIG (reference sequence). There are 14 residues in the CDR3. This CDR3 reads CAWTSGRGPQPQHF. In nucleotides, the CDR3 is TGTGCCTGGACCTCTGGAAGGGGGCCCCAGCCCCAGCATTTT.

V and J are TRBV12-3 or TRBV12-4 and TRBJ2-5, with 9 bases matching TRBD2. The CDR3 sequence is 14 residues long. J lost 9 bases, V lost 6 bases, and 11 bases had no gene match. CDR3 DNA: TGTGCCAGCAGAAAAAGCGGGGGGAACGGGGCCCAGTACTTC. It is translated as CASRKSGGNGAQYF.

This clonotype was detected many times. This chain links TRBV7-6 with TRBJ2-3; the D gene is possibly TRBD1 (5 bases). From germline, CDR1 is SGHVS and CDR2 FNYEAQ. Trimming took off 1 base at V and 4 bases at J, with 15 bases between the two ends. This CDR3 spans 16 amino acids. The CDR3 is CASSLGGAGRSDTQYF. For the CDR3, the DNA is TGTGCCAGCAGCTTAGGTGGGGCCGGCCGGTCAGATACGCAGTATTTT.

This clonotype came up a few times. This chain joins TRBV20-1 and TRBJ2-5, with D maybe TRBD2 (6 bases). Germline CDR1 DFQATT, CDR2 SNEGSKA (reference sequence). V dropped 3 bases and J dropped 2 bases, with 10 bases sitting between them. The CDR3 is 13 amino acids. CDR3 nucleotides: TGCAGTGCTAGTACTAGCCAACAAGAGACCCAGTACTTC. Its translation: CSASTSQQETQYF.

Ten or more counts support this clonotype. The V and J genes are TRBV7-8 and TRBJ2-2; D is unclear. The CDR3 length is 14 residues. With 1 base removed from V and 6 bases from J, the gap between germline ends came to 9 bases. Germline V gives CDR1 SGHVS, CDR2 FQNEAQ. CDR3 protein: CASSLGWKAGELFF. The CDR3 DNA sequence: TGTGCCAGCAGCTTAGGGTGGAAGGCCGGGGAGCTGTTTTTT.

This clonotype was found many times. This sequence joins TRBV11-2 and TRBJ1-6; 7 bases agree with TRBD1. Unmatched junction bases numbered 8, after V lost 5 bases and J lost 7 bases. CDR1 SGHAT and CDR2 FQNNGV come from the germline V gene. The CDR3 loop spans 15 amino acids. CDR3 in amino acids: CASSQDRVPNSPLHF. Here the CDR3 DNA reads TGTGCCAGCAGCCAAGACAGGGTTCCCAATTCACCCCTCCACTTT. Filled out from reference TRBV11-2 and TRBJ1-6, the complete variable domain reads EAGVAQSPRYKIIEKRQSVAFWCNPISGHATLYWYQQILGQGPKLLIQFQNNGVVDDSQLPKDRFSAERLKGVDSTLKIQPAKLEDSAVYLCASSQDRVPNSPLHFGNGTRLTVT.